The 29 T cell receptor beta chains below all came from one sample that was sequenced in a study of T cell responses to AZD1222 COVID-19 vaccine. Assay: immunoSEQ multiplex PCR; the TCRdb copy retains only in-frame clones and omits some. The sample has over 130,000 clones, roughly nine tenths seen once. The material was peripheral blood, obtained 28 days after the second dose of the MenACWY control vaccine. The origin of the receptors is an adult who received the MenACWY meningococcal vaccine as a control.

For the CDR3, the DNA is TGTGCCAGCAGTTCTCTAAATCAGCCCCAGCATTTT. Its protein product is CASSSLNQPQHF. The gene calls are TRBV28 and TRBJ1-5; D call uncertain. This CDR3 comprises 12 residues. Germline V CDR1 and CDR2: MDHEN, SYDVKM. V was shortened by 4 bases and J by 4 bases, with 5 bases between the two germline ends.

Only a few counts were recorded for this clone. The CDR3 region has the DNA TGTGCCAGCAGTGTATTTAGCGGGGGACCTCACTACGAGCAGTACTTC. Encoded protein: CASSVFSGGPHYEQYF. This chain connects TRBV28 to TRBJ2-7; 9 positions match TRBD2. Losses at the gene ends were 5 bases for V and 3 bases for J; bases not matched to a gene: 11. Germline V gives CDR1 MDHEN, CDR2 SYDVKM. The CDR3 is 16 residues long. The full variable domain, completed using reference TRBV28 and TRBJ2-7, is DVKVTQSSRYLVKRTGEKVFLECVQDMDHENMFWYRQDPGLGLRLIYFSYDVKMKEKGDIPEGYSVSREKKERFSLILESASTNQTSMYLCASSVFSGGPHYEQYFGPGTRLTVT.

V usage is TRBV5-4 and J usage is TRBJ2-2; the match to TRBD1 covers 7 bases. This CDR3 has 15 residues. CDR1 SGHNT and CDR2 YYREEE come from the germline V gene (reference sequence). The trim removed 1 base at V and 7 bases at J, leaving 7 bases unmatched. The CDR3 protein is CASSLPKTGFGELFF. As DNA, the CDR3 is TGTGCCAGCAGCTTGCCCAAGACAGGGTTCGGGGAGCTGTTTTTT.

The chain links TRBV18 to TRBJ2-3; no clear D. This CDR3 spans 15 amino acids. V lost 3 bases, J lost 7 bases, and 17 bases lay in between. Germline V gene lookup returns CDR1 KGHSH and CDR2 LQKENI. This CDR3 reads CASSPQEATTYTQYF. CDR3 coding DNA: TGTGCCAGCTCACCCCAAGAGGCCACTACTTATACGCAGTATTTT.

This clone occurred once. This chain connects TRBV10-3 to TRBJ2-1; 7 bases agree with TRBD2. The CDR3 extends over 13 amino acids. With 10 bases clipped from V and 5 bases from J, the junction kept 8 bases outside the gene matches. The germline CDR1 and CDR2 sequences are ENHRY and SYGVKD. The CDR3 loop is CATSGTTNNEQFF. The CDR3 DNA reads TGTGCCACGTCCGGGACTACTAACAATGAGCAGTTCTTC.

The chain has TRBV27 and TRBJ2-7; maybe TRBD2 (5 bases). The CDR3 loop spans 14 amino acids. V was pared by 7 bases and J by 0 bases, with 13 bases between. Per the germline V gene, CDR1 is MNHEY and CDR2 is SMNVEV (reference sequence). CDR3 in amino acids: CASNFRGDSYEQYF. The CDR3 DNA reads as TGTGCCAGCAATTTCCGGGGTGACTCCTACGAGCAGTACTTC.

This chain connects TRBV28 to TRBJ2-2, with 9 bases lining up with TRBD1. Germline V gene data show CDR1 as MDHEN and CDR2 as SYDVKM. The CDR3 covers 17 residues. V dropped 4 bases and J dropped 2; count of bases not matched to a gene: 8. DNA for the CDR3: TGTGCCAGCAGTTCACCGGGGACAGGGAGAAACACCGGGGAGCTGTTTTTT. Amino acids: CASSSPGTGRNTGELFF.

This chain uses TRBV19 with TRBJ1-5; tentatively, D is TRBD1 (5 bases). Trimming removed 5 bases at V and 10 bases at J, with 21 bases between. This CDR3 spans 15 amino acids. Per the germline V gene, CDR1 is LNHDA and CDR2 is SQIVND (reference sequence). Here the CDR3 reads CASSVDGTLILPQHF. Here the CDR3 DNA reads TGTGCCAGTAGTGTGGATGGGACCTTAATTTTACCCCAGCATTTT.

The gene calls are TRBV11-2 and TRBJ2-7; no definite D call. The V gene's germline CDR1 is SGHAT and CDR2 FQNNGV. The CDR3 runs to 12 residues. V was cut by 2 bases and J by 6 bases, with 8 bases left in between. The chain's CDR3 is CASSLQAFEQYF. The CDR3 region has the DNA TGTGCCAGCAGCTTACAGGCATTCGAGCAGTACTTC.

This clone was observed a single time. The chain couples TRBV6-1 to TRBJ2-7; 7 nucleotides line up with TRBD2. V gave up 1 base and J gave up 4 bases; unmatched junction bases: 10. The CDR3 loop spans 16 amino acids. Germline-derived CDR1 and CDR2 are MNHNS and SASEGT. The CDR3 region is CASSEGEGGYLYEQYF. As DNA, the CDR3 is TGTGCCAGCAGTGAAGGGGAGGGCGGTTATCTTTACGAGCAGTACTTC.

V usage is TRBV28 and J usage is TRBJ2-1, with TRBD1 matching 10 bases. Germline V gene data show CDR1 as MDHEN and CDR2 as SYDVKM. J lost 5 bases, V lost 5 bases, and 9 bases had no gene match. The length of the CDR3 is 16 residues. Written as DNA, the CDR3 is TGTGCCAGCAGTACGGGGGGACAGGGGCCGGACAATGAGCAGTTCTTC. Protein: CASSTGGQGPDNEQFF.

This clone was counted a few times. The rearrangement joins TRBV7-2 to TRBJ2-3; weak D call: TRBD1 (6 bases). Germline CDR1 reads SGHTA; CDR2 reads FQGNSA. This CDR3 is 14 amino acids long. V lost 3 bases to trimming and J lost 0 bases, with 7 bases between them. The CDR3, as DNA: TGTGCCAGCAGCTTTGGACAGAGCACAGATACGCAGTATTTT. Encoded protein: CASSFGQSTDTQYF.

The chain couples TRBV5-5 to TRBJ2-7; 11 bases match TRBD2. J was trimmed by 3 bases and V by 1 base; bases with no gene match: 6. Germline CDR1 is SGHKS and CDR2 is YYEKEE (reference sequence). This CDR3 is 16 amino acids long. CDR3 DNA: TGTGCCAGCAGCTTGACTACTAGCGGGAGTTTCTACGAGCAGTACTTC. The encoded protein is CASSLTTSGSFYEQYF.

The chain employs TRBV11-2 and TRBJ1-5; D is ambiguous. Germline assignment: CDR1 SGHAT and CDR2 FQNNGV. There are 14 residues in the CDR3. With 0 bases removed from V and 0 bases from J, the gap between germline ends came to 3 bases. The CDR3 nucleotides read TGTGCCAGCAGCTTAGATCTTAGCAATCAGCCCCAGCATTTT. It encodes CASSLDLSNQPQHF.

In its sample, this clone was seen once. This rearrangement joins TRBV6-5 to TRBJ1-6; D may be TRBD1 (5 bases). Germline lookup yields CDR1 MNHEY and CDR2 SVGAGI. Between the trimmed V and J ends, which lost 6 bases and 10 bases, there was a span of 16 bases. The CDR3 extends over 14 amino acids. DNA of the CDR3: TGTGCCAGCAGATGGGACGGGTTAGGGTCACCCCTCCACTTT. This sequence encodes CASRWDGLGSPLHF.

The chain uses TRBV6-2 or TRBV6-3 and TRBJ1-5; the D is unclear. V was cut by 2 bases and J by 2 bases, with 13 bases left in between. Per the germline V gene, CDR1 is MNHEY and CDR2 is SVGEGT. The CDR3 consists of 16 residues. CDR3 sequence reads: CASSYGSENRNQPQHF. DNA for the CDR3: TGTGCCAGCAGTTACGGGTCGGAGAATCGCAATCAGCCCCAGCATTTT.

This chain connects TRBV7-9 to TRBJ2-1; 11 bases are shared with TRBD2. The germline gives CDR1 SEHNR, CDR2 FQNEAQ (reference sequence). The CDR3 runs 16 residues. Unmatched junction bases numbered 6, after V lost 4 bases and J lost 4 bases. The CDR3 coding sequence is TGTGCCAGCAGCTCCAAGACTAGCGGGGAGTACAATGAGCAGTTCTTC. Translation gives CASSSKTSGEYNEQFF.

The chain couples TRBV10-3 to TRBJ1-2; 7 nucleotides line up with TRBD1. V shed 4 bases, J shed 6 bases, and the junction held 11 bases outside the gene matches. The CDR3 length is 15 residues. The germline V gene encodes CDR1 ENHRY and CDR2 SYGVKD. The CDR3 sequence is CAISANRQGGDGYTF. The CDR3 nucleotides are TGTGCCATCAGTGCCAACCGACAGGGTGGGGATGGCTACACCTTC.

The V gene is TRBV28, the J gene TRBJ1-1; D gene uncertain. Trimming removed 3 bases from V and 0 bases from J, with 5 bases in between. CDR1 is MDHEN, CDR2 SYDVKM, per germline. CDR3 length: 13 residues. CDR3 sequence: CASSLRVNTEAFF. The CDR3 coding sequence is TGTGCCAGCAGTTTGAGGGTGAACACTGAAGCTTTCTTT.

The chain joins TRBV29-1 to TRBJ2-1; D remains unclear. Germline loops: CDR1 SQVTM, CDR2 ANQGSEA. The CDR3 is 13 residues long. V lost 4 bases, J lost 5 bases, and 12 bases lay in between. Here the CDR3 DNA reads TGCAGCGTTGGGACCAGGCGAGACAATGAGCAGTTCTTC. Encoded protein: CSVGTRRDNEQFF.

The CDR3 nucleotides read TGTGCCAGCAGCTTCAACCGCCCCGGGACAGGGACTAGTGAAGCTTTCTTT. Its protein is CASSFNRPGTGTSEAFF. The V and J genes are TRBV7-2 and TRBJ1-1, with 9 bases fitting TRBD1. Trimming cost V 3 bases and J 7 bases; bases outside gene matches: 15. CDR1 is SGHTA and CDR2 is FQGNSA in the germline V gene. This CDR3 spans 17 amino acids.

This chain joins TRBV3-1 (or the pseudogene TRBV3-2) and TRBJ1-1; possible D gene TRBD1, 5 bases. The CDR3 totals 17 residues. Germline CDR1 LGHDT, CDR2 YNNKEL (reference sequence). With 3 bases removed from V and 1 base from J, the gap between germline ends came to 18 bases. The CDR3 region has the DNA TGTGCCAGCAGCCACCATAGGGCCACAGGCTCGAACACTGAAGCTTTCTTT. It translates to CASSHHRATGSNTEAFF.

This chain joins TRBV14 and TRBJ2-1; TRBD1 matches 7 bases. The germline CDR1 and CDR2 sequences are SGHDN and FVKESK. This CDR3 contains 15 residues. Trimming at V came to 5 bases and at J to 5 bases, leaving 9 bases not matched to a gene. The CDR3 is CASSDKGARNNEQFF. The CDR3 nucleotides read TGTGCCAGCAGCGATAAGGGGGCGCGTAACAATGAGCAGTTCTTC.

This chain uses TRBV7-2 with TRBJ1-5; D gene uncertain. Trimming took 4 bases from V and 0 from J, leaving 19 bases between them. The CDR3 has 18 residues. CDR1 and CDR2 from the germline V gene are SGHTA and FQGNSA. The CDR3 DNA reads TGTGCCAGCAGCTCTCTAGGTCAGGCGGTATATAGCAATCAGCCCCAGCATTTT. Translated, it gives CASSSLGQAVYSNQPQHF. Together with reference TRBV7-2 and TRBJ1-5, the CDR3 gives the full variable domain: GAGVSQSPSNKVTEKGKDVELRCDPISGHTALYWYRQSLGQGLEFLIYFQGNSAPDKSGLPSDRFSAERTGGSVSTLTIQRTQQEDSAVYLCASSSLGQAVYSNQPQHFGDGTRLSIL.

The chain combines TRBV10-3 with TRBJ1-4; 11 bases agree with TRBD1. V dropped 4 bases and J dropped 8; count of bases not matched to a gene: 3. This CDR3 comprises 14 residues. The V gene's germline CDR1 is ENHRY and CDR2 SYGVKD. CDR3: CAISGTGGGEKLFF. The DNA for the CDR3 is TGTGCCATCAGTGGGACAGGGGGCGGCGAAAAACTGTTTTTT.

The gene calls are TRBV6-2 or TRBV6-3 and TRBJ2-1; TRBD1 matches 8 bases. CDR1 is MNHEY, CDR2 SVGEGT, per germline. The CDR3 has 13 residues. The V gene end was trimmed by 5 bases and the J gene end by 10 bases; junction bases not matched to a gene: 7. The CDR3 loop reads CASSLQGVGEQFF. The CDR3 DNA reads TGTGCCAGCAGTCTACAGGGGGTGGGCGAGCAGTTCTTC.

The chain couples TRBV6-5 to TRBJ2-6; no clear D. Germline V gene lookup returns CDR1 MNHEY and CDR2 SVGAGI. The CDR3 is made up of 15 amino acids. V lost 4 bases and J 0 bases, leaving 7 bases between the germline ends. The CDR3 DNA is TGTGCCAGCAGTTCGGCCGCCTCTGGGGCCAACGTCCTGACTTTC. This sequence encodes CASSSAASGANVLTF.

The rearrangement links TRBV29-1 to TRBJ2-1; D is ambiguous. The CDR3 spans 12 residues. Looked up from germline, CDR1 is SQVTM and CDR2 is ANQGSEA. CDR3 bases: TGCAGTGGTGGGGTTTCCGGCAATGAGCAGTTCTTC. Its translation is CSGGVSGNEQFF.

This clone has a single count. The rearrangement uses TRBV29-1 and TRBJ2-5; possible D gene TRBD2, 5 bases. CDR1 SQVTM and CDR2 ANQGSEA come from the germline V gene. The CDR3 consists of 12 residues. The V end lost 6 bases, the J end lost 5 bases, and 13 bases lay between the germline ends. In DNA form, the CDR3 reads TGCAGCGTGCGCCGGGAAAGCGAGACCCAGTACTTC. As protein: CSVRRESETQYF.